This TCR beta chain was profiled in a study of graft-versus-host responses after intestinal transplantation. Background on the study: Each patient got anti-thymocyte globulin induction, then tacrolimus and steroids for two to four years.

About this clone: Its matching antigen is unknown.

The ends were cut back, 0 bases at V and 0 bases at J, with 12 bases in the middle. Germline CDR1 is KGHSH and CDR2 is LQKENI. The CDR3 runs to 18 residues. Whole-study findings and limits: Present in recipient marrow, GvH clones included some that appeared first in ileum or blood.

Profiling relied on immunoSEQ multiplex PCR, and the TCRdb table lists in-frame clones only, not all of them. The sample yields 84,000 or so clones, just under 95% seen once. This sequence joins TRBV18 and TRBJ2-6; possibly TRBD1 for D (5 bases). The sample consisted of unstimulated CD4+ T cells sorted from spleen or lymph node cells, taken before intestinal transplant. The receptor was derived from a human donor who received an intestinal transplant. The CDR3 DNA sequence: TGTGCCAGCTCACCACCGCAGGGATTAAGCTCTGGGGCCAACGTCCTGACTTTC. It codes for CASSPPQGLSSGANVLTF.